Below, 15 T cell receptor beta chains from the same sample are listed, as sequenced in a study of blood T cell repertoires in COVID-19. Only in-frame clones appear in the TCRdb table, and some are missing; sequencing was by immunoSEQ multiplex PCR. The profile covers 180,000 or so clones, with 70% to 90% appearing a single time and around 0.99% taken by the ten largest. The sample was peripheral blood. Every receptor here comes from a man aged 18 to 29 with acute or convalescent COVID-19.

Turning to this clone: Other DNA sequences in the sample encode the same CDR3. The J gene is TRBJ1-2, the V gene TRBV18, with no clear D. The CDR3 contains 11 residues. Germline V lookup: CDR1 KGHSH, CDR2 LQKENI. Trimming shortened V by 2 bases and J by 8 bases, and 6 bases separated the two germline ends. The CDR3 here is CASSPGEGYTF. Written as DNA, the CDR3 is TGTGCCAGCTCACCAGGAGAAGGCTACACCTTC.

This rearrangement joins TRBV6-5 to TRBJ1-5; TRBD1 aligns across 9 bases. CDR3 length equals 14 residues. The germline V gene encodes CDR1 MNHEY and CDR2 SVGAGI. V was pared by 6 bases and J by 4 bases, with 4 bases of the junction left unmatched. The CDR3 loop is CASRTGTGNQPQHF. CDR3 DNA sequence: TGTGCCAGCAGGACAGGGACAGGGAATCAGCCCCAGCATTTT.

The chain joins TRBV19 to TRBJ1-1; tentatively, D is TRBD1 (5 bases). V shed 6 bases and J shed 4 bases, with 15 bases lying between them. Germline assignment: CDR1 LNHDA and CDR2 SQIVND (reference sequence). This CDR3 region has 14 residues. The CDR3 protein is CASRRGGASTEAFF. The DNA for the CDR3 is TGTGCCAGTAGAAGGGGAGGGGCGAGCACTGAAGCTTTCTTT.

The rearrangement uses TRBV28 and TRBJ1-2; 9 nucleotides line up with TRBD1. This CDR3 region has 18 residues. The V gene's germline CDR1 is MDHEN and CDR2 SYDVKM. J was trimmed by 1 base and V by 4 bases; bases with no gene match: 13. The CDR3 bases are TGTGCCAGCAGTTCGGGAACCGGGACAGGGACGGGTAACTATGGCTACACCTTC. Translating it yields CASSSGTGTGTGNYGYTF.

The chain carries TRBV2 and TRBJ1-5, with 7 nucleotides matching TRBD1. V shed 7 bases, J shed 0 bases, and the junction held 6 bases outside the gene matches. CDR3 length: 15 amino acids. Germline values: CDR1 SNHLY, CDR2 FYNNEI. CDR3 loop: CASTDRSDSNQPQHF. Here the CDR3 DNA reads TGTGCCAGCACGGACAGGAGCGATAGCAATCAGCCCCAGCATTTT. Together with reference TRBV2 and TRBJ1-5, the CDR3 gives the full variable domain: EPEVTQTPSHQVTQMGQEVILRCVPISNHLYFYWYRQILGQKVEFLVSFYNNEISEKSEIFDDQFSVERPDGSNFTLKIRSTKLEDSAMYFCASTDRSDSNQPQHFGDGTRLSIL.

The CDR3 reads CASSDSFNEQFF. The CDR3 DNA sequence: TGTGCCAGTTCGGACAGCTTCAATGAGCAGTTCTTC. The V and J genes are TRBV6-5 and TRBJ2-1; possible D gene TRBD1, 6 bases. V was cut by 9 bases and J by 6 bases, with 12 bases left in between. This CDR3 region has 12 residues. Germline V lookup: CDR1 MNHEY, CDR2 SVGAGI.

The gene calls are TRBV10-2 and TRBJ2-3; 8 bases are shared with TRBD1. CDR1 WSHSY and CDR2 SAAADI come from the germline V gene. The CDR3 is 14 residues long. Losses at the gene ends were 9 bases for V and 4 bases for J; bases not matched to a gene: 9. The CDR3 DNA reads as TGCGCCAGTGCCGGGCAGGGGGCGGCAGATACGCAGTATTTT. As protein: CASAGQGAADTQYF.

A few counts support this clone. The CDR3: CASSYGGTDNYGYTF. The CDR3 nucleotides read TGTGCCAGCAGTTACGGCGGGACAGATAACTATGGCTACACCTTC. This rearrangement joins TRBV6-5 to TRBJ1-2, with 7 nucleotides matching TRBD1. Germline CDR1 MNHEY, CDR2 SVGAGI. With V trimmed by 2 bases and J by 1 base, 4 bases remained unmatched. The CDR3 is 15 residues long.

The rearrangement links TRBV2 to TRBJ1-2; 7 bases fit TRBD1. V lost 4 bases and J lost 6; bases outside the gene matches: 2. Germline lookup yields CDR1 SNHLY and CDR2 FYNNEI. The CDR3 is 12 amino acids. CDR3 bases: TGTGCCAGCAGTGTACAGGGGCATGGCTACACCTTC. This sequence encodes CASSVQGHGYTF.

The gene calls are TRBV6-2 or TRBV6-3 and TRBJ2-1, with TRBD2 matching over 9 bases. CDR1 and CDR2 (germline): MNHEY, SVGEGT. The J segment lost 7 bases and the V segment lost 4 bases, leaving 8 bases of the junction unmatched. The CDR3 totals 15 residues. DNA of the CDR3: TGTGCCAGCAGTTCGGACGGACTAGCGAGGAATGAGCAGTTCTTC. Protein: CASSSDGLARNEQFF.

The rearrangement links TRBV30 to TRBJ1-1; D might be TRBD1 (6 bases). V lost 2 bases, J lost 4 bases, and 14 bases lay in between. Germline assignment: CDR1 GTSNPN and CDR2 SVGIG (reference sequence). The CDR3 sequence is 14 residues long. CDR3 residues: CAWSIRGVGTEAFF. The CDR3 nucleotides read TGTGCCTGGAGTATCAGGGGAGTCGGCACTGAAGCTTTCTTT.

The chain joins TRBV19 to TRBJ2-3, with 8 bases that match TRBD2. The length of the CDR3 is 15 residues. The junction had 4 bases not matched to a gene; V was cut back by 1 base and J by 4 bases. Germline V gene data show CDR1 as LNHDA and CDR2 as SQIVND (reference sequence). The DNA of the CDR3 is TGTGCCAGTAGTATAGCAACTAGCGGCGCAGATACGCAGTATTTT. Translating it yields CASSIATSGADTQYF. The full variable domain, its missing parts supplied by reference TRBV19 and TRBJ2-3, is DGGITQSPKYLFRKEGQNVTLSCEQNLNHDAMYWYRQDPGQGLRLIYYSQIVNDFQKGDIAEGYSVSREKKESFPLTVTSAQKNPTAFYLCASSIATSGADTQYFGPGTRLTVL.

CDR3 loop: CASSRRVTGELFF. The CDR3 DNA reads as TGCGCCAGCAGCCGCAGGGTCACCGGGGAGCTGTTTTTT. The chain joins TRBV5-1 to TRBJ2-2, with D possibly being TRBD1 (5 bases). The CDR3 totals 13 residues. Looked up from germline, CDR1 is SGHRS and CDR2 is YFSETQ. Trimming removed 4 bases from V and 4 bases from J, with 8 bases in between.

CDR3 sequence reads: CASSELGSRTDTQYF. As DNA, the CDR3 is TGTGCCAGCAGTGAATTAGGGAGTCGCACAGATACGCAGTATTTT. V and J are TRBV6-1 and TRBJ2-3; D is possibly TRBD2 (5 bases). CDR1 and CDR2 (germline): MNHNS, SASEGT. Trimming stripped 2 bases from V and 1 base from J, with 10 bases between. The CDR3 has 15 residues.

V gene TRBV4-1 combines with J gene TRBJ2-7; maybe TRBD1 (5 bases). Germline CDR1 reads MGHRA; CDR2 reads YSYEKL. V gave up 10 bases and J gave up 4 bases, with 17 bases separating them. The CDR3 spans 13 residues. The CDR3 loop is CAISSTVPYEQYV. The CDR3 coding sequence is TGCGCCATCTCGTCGACAGTACCTTACGAGCAGTACGTC.